This entry features one T cell receptor (beta chain) sequence. Its specificity is unknown. The method was immunoSEQ multiplex PCR; TCRdb's version includes in-frame clones alone and lacks a portion of them. The sample has roughly 28,000 clones; around 92% are singletons. Germline assignment: CDR1 SGHKS and CDR2 YYEKEE (reference sequence). The V end was cut by 6 bases, the J end by 1 base, with 13 bases between. There are 14 residues in the CDR3. The data were taken from a study of graft-versus-host responses after intestinal transplantation. Study-level background: Among the recipients, all got anti-thymocyte globulin induction and then tacrolimus and steroids for approximately 3 years.

Study-wide points: GvH clones occurred in recipient marrow; some first appeared in ileum or blood.

This sequence joins TRBV5-5 and TRBJ1-2, with D possibly matching TRBD1 (6 bases). The sequence was collected from a human patient who received an intestinal transplant, so some T cells may come from the graft donor. Here the sequenced sample was PBMCs, taken about ten weeks after intestinal transplant. This CDR3 is CASINADSNYGYTF. The CDR3 DNA is TGTGCCAGCATTAACGCGGACAGTAACTATGGCTACACCTTC.